This T cell receptor beta chain was retrieved from a study of cytomegalovirus exposure and HLA in healthy donors. A multiplex PCR was run with 60 Vbeta primers and 13 Jbeta primers. The table came from immunoSEQ multiplex PCR; TCRdb's copy has only in-frame clones and leaves some out. The repertoire includes about 140,000 clones, about 80% of them detected once, and approximately 5.1% sits in the top ten. The CDR3 consists of 16 residues. From germline, CDR1 is SGHTA and CDR2 FQGNSA. Trimming shortened V by 7 bases and J by 8 bases, and 21 bases separated the two germline ends. The receptor was derived from a male donor in good health and CMV-seronegative. The V gene is TRBV7-2, the J gene TRBJ1-6; D may be TRBD1 (6 bases). Sequenced: PBMCs. CDR3 bases: TGTGCCAGCACCCGCTTAAGGGGGTCCTGGGATTCACCCCTCCACTTT. Translated, it gives CASTRLRGSWDSPLHF.